Listed here are 12 T cell receptor beta chains from one sample, sequenced in a study of T cell responses to AZD1222 COVID-19 vaccine. Measured with immunoSEQ multiplex PCR; TCRdb has only the in-frame clones, and not every one. This sample yields about 160,000 clones, of which more than 70% are seen a single time; over 4.5% belongs to the top ten. The starting material was peripheral blood, obtained on day 0 of AZD1222 vaccination. These receptors were taken from an adult in good health.

The gene calls are TRBV21-1 and TRBJ1-1. TRBV21-1 has pseudogene status. This CDR3 is 15 amino acids long. Written as DNA, the CDR3 is TGTGCCAGCAGCTTACCGGGCCTAGTGAACACTGAAGCTTTCTTT. Its protein product is CASSLPGLVNTEAFF.

The chain has TRBV4-2 and TRBJ2-7; D call uncertain. V lost 3 bases and J lost 3, with 12 bases in between. The length of the CDR3 is 14 residues. Germline CDR1 is LGHNA and CDR2 is YNFKEQ. The CDR3 DNA sequence: TGTGCCAGCAGCCAGGGTACTGGGGACTACGAGCAGTACTTC. The encoded protein is CASSQGTGDYEQYF.

V gene TRBV6-1 combines with J gene TRBJ1-2, with D possibly matching TRBD1 (6 bases). Trimming removed 1 base from V and 8 bases from J, with 17 bases in between. This CDR3 has 15 amino acids. Germline CDR1 and CDR2: MNHNS and SASEGT. The CDR3 region is CASSEDGRGNRGYTF. The CDR3 DNA reads as TGTGCCAGCAGTGAAGATGGCAGGGGTAATCGGGGCTACACCTTC.

The chain links TRBV21-1 to TRBJ1-4. TRBV21-1 constitutes a pseudogene. The CDR3 is 16 residues long. DNA of the CDR3: TGTGCCAGCAGCACCAAGGGACGGCGGGCTAATGAAAAACTGTTTTTT. Translation gives CASSTKGRRANEKLFF.

The chain uses TRBV7-8 and TRBJ2-3; the D is unclear. V was cut by 3 bases and J by 2 bases, with 9 bases left in between. This CDR3 comprises 14 residues. CDR1 is SGHVS, CDR2 FQNEAQ, per germline. The DNA of the CDR3 is TGTGCCAGCAGCTTTTCTGTCGACACAGATACGCAGTATTTT. Protein product: CASSFSVDTDTQYF.

As regards this clone: A read error may produce the germline difference seen at one junction end. V and J are TRBV6-4 and TRBJ1-1; D is unresolved. CDR3 length equals 11 residues. CDR1 MRHNA and CDR2 SNTAGT come from the germline V gene. As DNA, the CDR3 is TGTGCCAGCATTGACGAAACTGAAGCTTTCTTT. The encoded protein is CASIDETEAFF.

The chain links TRBV14 to TRBJ2-2; D gene unclear. Germline V CDR1 and CDR2: SGHDN, FVKESK. The CDR3 sequence is 16 residues long. The V gene lost 0 bases and the J gene lost 4 bases, with 12 bases spanning the gap. The CDR3 DNA reads TGTGCCAGCAGCCAAGATCTGCAGAGATCCACCGGGGAGCTGTTTTTT. Its translation: CASSQDLQRSTGELFF.

The V and J genes are TRBV9 and TRBJ1-1; the D is unclear. In germline, CDR1 is SGDLS, CDR2 YYNGEE. This CDR3 has 14 residues. Trimming shortened V by 0 bases and J by 3 bases, and 9 bases separated the two germline ends. Here the CDR3 DNA reads TGTGCCAGCAGCGTAGAGGACGAGGACACTGAAGCTTTCTTT. It translates to CASSVEDEDTEAFF.

This chain links TRBV30 with TRBJ1-1; D perhaps matches TRBD1 (6 bases). Germline CDR1 is GTSNPN and CDR2 is SVGIG (reference sequence). V shed 3 bases and J shed 0 bases, with 14 bases lying between them. The CDR3 totals 15 residues. CDR3 amino acids: CAWRTPDRMNTEAFF. The CDR3 DNA reads TGTGCCTGGAGAACGCCGGACAGAATGAACACTGAAGCTTTCTTT. The full variable domain, in which reference TRBV30 and TRBJ1-1 provide the parts outside the CDR3, is SQTIHQWPATLVQPVGSPLSLECTVEGTSNPNLYWYRQAAGRGLQLLFYSVGIGQISSEVPQNLSASRPQDRQFILSSKKLLLSDSGFYLCAWRTPDRMNTEAFFGQGTRLTVV.

The V and J genes are TRBV6-2 or TRBV6-3 and TRBJ2-2, with 9 bases fitting TRBD2. V shed 5 bases and J 0 bases; nucleotides not matched to a gene: 10. The CDR3 extends over 18 amino acids. Germline CDR1 reads MNHEY; CDR2 reads SVGEGT. The CDR3 here is CASSGHWLAGTNTGELFF. The CDR3 coding sequence is TGTGCCAGCAGTGGCCATTGGCTAGCGGGGACGAACACCGGGGAGCTGTTTTTT.

The chain combines TRBV11-2 with TRBJ1-3; D ambiguous. Looked up from germline, CDR1 is SGHAT and CDR2 is FQNNGV. The CDR3 is made up of 15 amino acids. Trimming took 5 bases from V and 0 from J, leaving 11 bases between them. The CDR3 sequence is CASSQRANSGNTIYF. The CDR3 nucleotides read TGTGCCAGCAGCCAAAGGGCGAACTCTGGAAACACCATATATTTT.

The rearrangement links TRBV10-2 to TRBJ1-1; D is uncertain. Germline V lookup: CDR1 WSHSY, CDR2 SAAADI. V gave up 7 bases and J gave up 5 bases, with 17 bases separating them. The CDR3 totals 14 residues. The CDR3 protein is CASTKATQRTEAFF. The CDR3 DNA is TGCGCCAGCACGAAGGCAACCCAGAGGACTGAAGCTTTCTTT.